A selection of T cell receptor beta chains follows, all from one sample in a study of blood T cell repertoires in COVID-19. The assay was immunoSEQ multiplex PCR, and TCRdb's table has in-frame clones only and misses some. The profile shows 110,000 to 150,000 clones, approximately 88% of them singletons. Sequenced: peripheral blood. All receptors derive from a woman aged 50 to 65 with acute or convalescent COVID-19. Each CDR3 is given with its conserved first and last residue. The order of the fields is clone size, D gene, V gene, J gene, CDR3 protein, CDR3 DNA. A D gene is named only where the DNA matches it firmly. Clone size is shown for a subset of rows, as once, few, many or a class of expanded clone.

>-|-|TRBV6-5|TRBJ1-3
CASRGVSGNTIYF
TGTGCCAGCAGAGGGGTCTCTGGAAACACCATATATTTT
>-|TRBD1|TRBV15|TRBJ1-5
CATSWTGSDQPQHF
TGTGCCACCAGCTGGACAGGGTCGGATCAGCCCCAGCATTTT
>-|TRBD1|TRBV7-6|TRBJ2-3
CASSPGTGADTQYF
TGTGCCAGCAGCCCGGGGACAGGGGCAGATACGCAGTATTTT
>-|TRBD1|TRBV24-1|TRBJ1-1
CATSSTGGLYTEAFF
TGTGCCACCAGCTCGACAGGGGGACTCTACACTGAAGCTTTCTTT
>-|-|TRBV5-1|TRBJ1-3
CASSFGGLAGSGNTIYF
TGCGCCAGCAGCTTTGGGGGACTGGCCGGCTCTGGAAACACCATATATTTT
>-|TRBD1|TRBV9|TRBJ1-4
CASSVAPRQGEKLFF
TGTGCCAGCAGCGTAGCCCCAAGACAGGGTGAAAAACTGTTTTTT
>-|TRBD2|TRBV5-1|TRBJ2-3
CASSLGSGGADTQYF
TGCGCCAGCAGCTTGGGGAGCGGGGGGGCAGATACGCAGTATTTT
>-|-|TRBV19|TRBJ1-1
CASSIRGMNTEAFF
TGTGCCAGTAGTATACGAGGGATGAACACTGAAGCTTTCTTT
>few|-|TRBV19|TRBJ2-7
CASSSPLGRVYEQYF
TGTGCCAGTAGTAGCCCCCTAGGGCGGGTTTACGAGCAGTACTTC
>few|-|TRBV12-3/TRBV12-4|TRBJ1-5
CASSLREDQPQHF
TGTGCCAGCAGTCTCAGGGAAGATCAGCCCCAGCATTTT
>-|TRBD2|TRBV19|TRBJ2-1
CASSMGRRWTSGRSEQFF
TGTGCCAGTAGTATGGGAAGACGCTGGACTAGCGGGAGAAGTGAGCAGTTCTTC
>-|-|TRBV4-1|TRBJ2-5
CASSHLGETQYF
TGCGCCAGCAGCCACCTAGGAGAGACCCAGTACTTC
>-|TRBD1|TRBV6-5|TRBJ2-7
CASSYSGTGGYEQYF
TGTGCCAGCAGTTACTCCGGGACAGGGGGCTACGAGCAGTACTTC
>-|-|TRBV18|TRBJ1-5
CASSRGLMSNQPQHF
TGTGCCAGCTCGCGAGGACTCATGAGCAATCAGCCCCAGCATTTT
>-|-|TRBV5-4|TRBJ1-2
CASSVTGSNYGYTF
TGTGCCAGCAGCGTAACAGGGAGTAACTATGGCTACACCTTC
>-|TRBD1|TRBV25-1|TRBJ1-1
CASSEHGQGITEAFF
TGTGCCAGCAGTGAACACGGACAGGGGATCACTGAAGCTTTCTTT
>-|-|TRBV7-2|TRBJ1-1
CASSPFQMNTEAFF
TGTGCCAGCAGCCCCTTCCAGATGAACACTGAAGCTTTCTTT
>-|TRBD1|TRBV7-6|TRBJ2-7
CASSQAGQGFYEQYF
TGTGCCAGCAGCCAAGCGGGACAGGGGTTCTACGAGCAGTACTTC
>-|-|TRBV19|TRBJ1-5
CASSPPGLGGNQPQHF
TGTGCCAGTAGTCCCCCGGGCCTCGGGGGCAATCAGCCCCAGCATTTT
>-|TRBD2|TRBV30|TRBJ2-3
CAWSGGLAGVTDTQYF
TGTGCCTGGAGTGGGGGACTAGCGGGGGTCACAGATACGCAGTATTTT
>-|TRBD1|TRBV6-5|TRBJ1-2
CATGQDYGYTF
TGTGCCACCGGACAGGACTATGGCTACACCTTC
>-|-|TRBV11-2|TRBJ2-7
CASSLTHGQAYEQYF
TGTGCCAGCAGCTTAACCCATGGGCAGGCCTACGAGCAGTACTTC
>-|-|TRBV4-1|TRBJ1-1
CASSQVGSPEAFF
TGCGCCAGCAGCCAAGTGGGGAGTCCTGAAGCTTTCTTT
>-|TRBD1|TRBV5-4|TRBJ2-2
CASSLEGGGTGELFF
TGTGCCAGCAGCTTGGAAGGGGGCGGCACCGGGGAGCTGTTTTTT
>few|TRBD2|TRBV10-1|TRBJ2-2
CASKREVNTGELFF
TGCGCCAGTAAGCGGGAGGTGAACACCGGGGAGCTGTTTTTT
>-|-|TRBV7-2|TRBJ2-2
CASSPRGRELFF
TGTGCCAGCAGCCCCCGGGGAAGGGAGCTGTTTTTT
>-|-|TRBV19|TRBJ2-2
CASSSSAGSLTGELFF
TGTGCCAGTAGTTCCTCCGCCGGGAGCCTCACCGGGGAGCTGTTTTTT
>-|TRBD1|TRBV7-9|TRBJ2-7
CASSFEVTGAEQYF
TGTGCCAGCAGCTTTGAGGTTACAGGGGCCGAGCAGTACTTC
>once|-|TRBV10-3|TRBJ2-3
CAIRSGDQTPDTQYF
TGTGCCATCAGATCAGGGGACCAAACCCCGGATACGCAGTATTTT
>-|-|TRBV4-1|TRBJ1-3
CASSQVVWGTGNTIYF
TGCGCCAGCAGCCAAGTGGTCTGGGGCACTGGAAACACCATATATTTT
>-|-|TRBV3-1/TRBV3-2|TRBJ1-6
CASSRGGRDNSPLHF
TGTGCCAGCAGCCGGGGGGGACGCGATAATTCACCCCTCCACTTT
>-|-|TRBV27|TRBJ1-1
CASSAWGLGDTEAFF
TGTGCCAGCAGTGCTTGGGGGCTTGGGGACACTGAAGCTTTCTTT
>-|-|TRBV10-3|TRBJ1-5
CAISVQGNQPQHF
TGTGCCATCAGTGTACAGGGAAATCAGCCCCAGCATTTT
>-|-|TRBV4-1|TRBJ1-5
CASSQTTLNQPQHF
TGCGCCAGCAGCCAGACTACCCTCAATCAGCCCCAGCATTTT
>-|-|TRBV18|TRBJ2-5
CASSPVAETQYF
TGTGCCAGCTCACCAGTGGCAGAGACCCAGTACTTC
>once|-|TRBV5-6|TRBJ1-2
CASSLDLTANYGYTF
TGTGCCAGCAGCTTGGACCTAACAGCTAACTATGGCTACACCTTC
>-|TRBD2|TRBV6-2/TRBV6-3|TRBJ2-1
CASSTRWISGGSYNEQFF
TGTGCCAGCAGTACCCGTTGGATTAGCGGGGGGTCCTACAATGAGCAGTTCTTC
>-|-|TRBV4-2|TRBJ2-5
CASSGPQETQYF
TGTGCCAGCAGCGGCCCCCAAGAGACCCAGTACTTC
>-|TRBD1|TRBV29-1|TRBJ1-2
CSVWDRAGYTF
TGCAGCGTTTGGGACAGGGCGGGCTACACCTTC
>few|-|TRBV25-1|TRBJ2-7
CASRKTGTNHEQYF
TGTGCCAGCAGAAAGACAGGCACGAACCACGAGCAGTACTTC
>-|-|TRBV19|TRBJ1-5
CASDPRGNQPQHF
TGTGCCAGTGACCCCCGGGGCAATCAGCCCCAGCATTTT
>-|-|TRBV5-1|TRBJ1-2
CASSLDPRGGYGYTF
TGCGCCAGCAGCTTGGACCCCCGGGGGGGCTATGGCTACACCTTC
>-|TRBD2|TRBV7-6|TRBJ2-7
CASSGGTSGRWEQYF
TGTGCCAGCAGCGGAGGGACTAGCGGGAGATGGGAGCAGTACTTC
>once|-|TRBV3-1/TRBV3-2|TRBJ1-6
CASSESLLLNSPLHF
TGTGCCAGCAGCGAGAGCTTACTTTTAAATTCACCCCTCCACTTT
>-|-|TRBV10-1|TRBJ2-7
CASTRSQQYF
TGCGCCAGTACGAGAAGTCAGCAGTACTTC
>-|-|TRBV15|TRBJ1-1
CATSRDPRDEAFF
TGTGCCACCAGCAGAGATCCGCGGGATGAAGCTTTCTTT
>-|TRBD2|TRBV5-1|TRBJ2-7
CASSSSGTSGYEQYF
TGCGCCAGCAGCTCCTCCGGGACTAGCGGCTACGAGCAGTACTTC
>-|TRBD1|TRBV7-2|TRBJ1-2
CASSPGRDRGRGYTF
TGTGCCAGCAGCCCCGGGCGGGACAGGGGCCGGGGCTACACCTTC
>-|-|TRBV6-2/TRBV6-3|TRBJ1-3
CASSYSDTPAGNTIYF
TGTGCCAGCAGTTACTCCGACACCCCGGCGGGAAACACCATATATTTT
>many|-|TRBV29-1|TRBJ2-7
CSVELRSSYEQYF
TGCAGCGTTGAACTCAGATCCTCCTACGAGCAGTACTTC
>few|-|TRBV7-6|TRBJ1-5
CASSLVPGNNQPQHF
TGTGCCAGCAGCTTAGTCCCAGGGAACAATCAGCCCCAGCATTTT
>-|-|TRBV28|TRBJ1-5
CASNQQGQQPQHF
TGTGCCAGCAACCAACAGGGTCAACAGCCCCAGCATTTT
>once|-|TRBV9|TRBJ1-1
CASSVRGSMNTEAFF
TGTGCCAGCAGCGTAAGGGGTTCTATGAACACTGAAGCTTTCTTT
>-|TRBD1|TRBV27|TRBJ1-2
CASSSGQGARYGYTF
TGTGCCAGCAGTTCGGGACAGGGGGCTCGTTATGGCTACACCTTC